These 12 T cell receptor beta chains share one sample of origin, sequenced in a study of blood T cell repertoires in COVID-19. Method: immunoSEQ multiplex PCR; TCRdb's copy keeps in-frame clones and lacks some. This sample has approximately 220,000 clones; more than 75% occur once, and the top ten carry roughly 3%. Source material: peripheral blood. The source is a man between 60 and 75 years old with acute or convalescent COVID-19.

The chain couples TRBV5-1 to TRBJ1-1, with TRBD1 identical over 8 bases. Per germline, CDR1 SGHRS and CDR2 YFSETQ. The trim removed 3 bases at V and 4 bases at J, leaving 2 bases unmatched. This CDR3 has 13 residues. The CDR3 nucleotides are TGCGCCAGCAGCTCAACAGGGGGCACTGAAGCTTTCTTT. The encoded protein is CASSSTGGTEAFF.

The rearrangement joins TRBV10-3 to TRBJ1-3; D unclear. Germline-derived CDR1 and CDR2 are ENHRY and SYGVKD. The length of the CDR3 is 17 residues. The V end lost 0 bases, the J end lost 4 bases, and 16 bases lay between the germline ends. In DNA form, the CDR3 reads TGTGCCATCAGTGAGTCGAGATCCGGGGTAGGCGGAAACACCATATATTTT. It codes for CAISESRSGVGGNTIYF.

In this sample, this clone turned up a few times. This chain connects TRBV5-1 to TRBJ1-3; tentatively, D is TRBD1 (6 bases). V shed 4 bases and J shed 4 bases, with 12 bases lying between them. This CDR3 region has 14 residues. Germline assignment: CDR1 SGHRS and CDR2 YFSETQ. CDR3 DNA: TGCGCCAGCAGCCCAGGGGTGTTAGGAAACACCATATATTTT. Translation gives CASSPGVLGNTIYF.

This clone was found once. This chain joins TRBV30 and TRBJ1-2, with TRBD1 matching over 7 bases. The CDR3 loop spans 15 amino acids. Per the germline V gene, CDR1 is GTSNPN and CDR2 is SVGIG (reference sequence). The ends lost 0 bases at V and 6 bases at J; junction bases unmatched: 10. The CDR3, as DNA: TGTGCCTGGAGTGTAGGGGGCCAAAGGGTAGATGGCTACACCTTC. This encodes CAWSVGGQRVDGYTF.

The chain carries TRBV2 and TRBJ2-3; 7 bases align to TRBD2. Germline V gene data show CDR1 as SNHLY and CDR2 as FYNNEI. V was pared by 5 bases and J by 1 base, with 3 bases of the junction left unmatched. This CDR3 spans 14 amino acids. CDR3 residues: CASSLLAGTDTQYF. CDR3 in DNA: TGTGCCAGCAGTTTGCTAGCGGGCACAGATACGCAGTATTTT.

This chain uses TRBV7-9 with TRBJ2-7, with a weak D call TRBD2 (5 bases). Germline loops: CDR1 SEHNR, CDR2 FQNEAQ (reference sequence). This CDR3 has 13 amino acids. V lost 5 bases to trimming and J lost 3 bases, with 11 bases between them. The CDR3 here is CASSQTRDYEQYF. CDR3 nucleotide sequence: TGTGCCAGCAGCCAAACTAGAGACTACGAGCAGTACTTC. Using reference TRBV7-9 and TRBJ2-7 for the parts outside the CDR3, the full variable domain is DTGVSQNPRHKITKRGQNVTFRCDPISEHNRLYWYRQTLGQGPEFLTYFQNEAQLEKSRLLSDRFSAERPKGSFSTLEIQRTEQGDSAMYLCASSQTRDYEQYFGPGTRLTVT.

This rearrangement joins TRBV9 to TRBJ1-1, with 8 bases aligning to TRBD1. With 0 bases clipped from V and 4 bases from J, the junction kept 8 bases outside the gene matches. CDR1 SGDLS and CDR2 YYNGEE come from the germline V gene. The CDR3 length is 16 residues. DNA of the CDR3: TGTGCCAGCAGCGTAGCTAGCCTACAGGGGGTCACTGAAGCTTTCTTT. Translated: CASSVASLQGVTEAFF.

This clone has just a few counts. The rearrangement uses TRBV5-4 and TRBJ2-7, with a weak D call TRBD1 (6 bases). The CDR3 sequence is 16 residues long. V lost 3 bases, J lost 0 bases, and 16 bases lay in between. The germline CDR1 and CDR2 sequences are SGHNT and YYREEE (reference sequence). In nucleotides, the CDR3 is TGTGCCAGCAGCTCCCCGGGGCAAGGGGGCTCCTACGAGCAGTACTTC. Its translation: CASSSPGQGGSYEQYF.

The chain uses TRBV3-1 (or the pseudogene TRBV3-2) and TRBJ2-7; TRBD2 matches 10 bases. The germline gives CDR1 LGHDT, CDR2 YNNKEL (reference sequence). The CDR3 extends over 17 amino acids. The junction had 9 bases not matched to a gene; V was cut back by 2 bases and J by 2 bases. CDR3 coding DNA: TGTGCCAGCAGCCAAATCTTACTAGCGGGGCGTCCCTACGAGCAGTACTTC. Its protein is CASSQILLAGRPYEQYF.

The chain employs TRBV7-9 and TRBJ1-2, with a weak D call TRBD1 (5 bases). Germline V gene data show CDR1 as SEHNR and CDR2 as FQNEAQ (reference sequence). V shed 3 bases and J shed 5 bases, with 10 bases lying between them. The CDR3 extends over 13 amino acids. The chain's CDR3 is CASSFGGEYGYTF. CDR3 in DNA: TGTGCCAGCAGCTTCGGGGGAGAGTATGGCTACACCTTC.

The CDR3 spells CASSLSRQGSGNTIYF. Written as DNA, the CDR3 is TGCGCCAGCAGCTTGAGTCGGCAGGGGTCTGGAAACACCATATATTTT. This rearrangement joins TRBV5-1 to TRBJ1-3; tentatively, D is TRBD1 (6 bases). Germline V gives CDR1 SGHRS, CDR2 YFSETQ. The CDR3 sequence is 16 residues long. V was clipped by 1 base and J by 1 base, with 12 bases between them. The complete variable domain, with remaining parts taken from reference TRBV5-1 and TRBJ1-3, reads KAGVTQTPRYLIKTRGQQVTLSCSPISGHRSVSWYQQTPGQGLQFLFEYFSETQRNKGNFPGRFSGRQFSNSRSEMNVSTLELGDSALYLCASSLSRQGSGNTIYFGEGSWLTVV.

V is TRBV7-9 and J is TRBJ2-2, with 11 bases fitting TRBD2. With V trimmed by 6 bases and J by 4 bases, 4 bases remained unmatched. The CDR3 contains 15 residues. Germline-derived CDR1 and CDR2 are SEHNR and FQNEAQ (reference sequence). The CDR3 region is CASRYGTSGTGELFF. CDR3 nucleotides: TGTGCCAGCAGGTACGGGACTAGCGGCACCGGGGAGCTGTTTTTT. The full variable domain, in which reference TRBV7-9 and TRBJ2-2 provide the parts outside the CDR3, is DTGVSQNPRHKITKRGQNVTFRCDPISEHNRLYWYRQTLGQGPEFLTYFQNEAQLEKSRLLSDRFSAERPKGSFSTLEIQRTEQGDSAMYLCASRYGTSGTGELFFGEGSRLTVL.